The 2 T cell receptor beta chains in this list originate from one sample, sequenced in a study of T cell responses to AZD1222 COVID-19 vaccine. TCRdb's copy holds only in-frame clones and misses some; the assay was immunoSEQ multiplex PCR. The data hold about 170,000 clones, with roughly 85% observed a single time. Sequences were derived from peripheral blood, sampled 28 days after the second AZD1222 dose. These receptors were obtained from an adult who received the AZD1222 COVID-19 vaccine.

The chain employs TRBV4-1 and TRBJ2-1; D call uncertain. The CDR3 consists of 15 residues. V was clipped by 0 bases and J by 3 bases, with 9 bases between them. Germline V gene lookup returns CDR1 MGHRA and CDR2 YSYEKL. The CDR3 DNA reads TGCGCCAGCAGCCAAGATTCAACTAACTACAATGAGCAGTTCTTC. Protein sequence: CASSQDSTNYNEQFF.

The chain links TRBV5-1 to TRBJ2-5, with D perhaps matching TRBD1 or TRBD2 (5 bases each). This CDR3 is 14 amino acids long. V was pared by 4 bases and J by 2 bases, with 12 bases between. The germline V gene encodes CDR1 SGHRS and CDR2 YFSETQ. This CDR3 reads CASSPGRLQETQYF. In DNA form, the CDR3 reads TGCGCCAGCAGCCCGGGACGGCTACAAGAGACCCAGTACTTC.